These T cell receptor beta chains were read from a single sample in a study of cytomegalovirus exposure and HLA in healthy donors. Data came from immunoSEQ multiplex PCR; TCRdb stores just in-frame clones and leaves some out. The table has about 140,000 clones, 80% seen once. The sample comprised PBMCs. These receptors were taken from a male donor in good health and CMV-seronegative. Each CDR3 is given without its conserved first and last residue.

TRBV23-1 | 16 | ASSQSEGTQGVGNTIY
TRBV18 | 13 | ASSPAGGINQPQH
TRBV7-2 | 14 | ASSLVAQRGSYEQY
TRBV4-3 | 15 | ASSHDRGRNGANVLT
TRBV2 | 10 | ASTLATDTQY
TRBV5-4 | 13 | ASSSPGQGSTEAF
TRBV7-8 | 14 | ASSGIGAGSWNEQF
TRBV29-1 | 9 | SDQTVYGYT
TRBV7-2 | 11 | ASSSGQQETQY
TRBV15 | 10 | ATSFTLETQY
TRBV19 | 14 | ASSISLRVMNTEAF
TRBV13 | 13 | ASSPLTTGYNEQF
TRBV27 | 11 | ASSRTRQDEQY
TRBV7-9 | 14 | ASSPRVRSMNTEAF
TRBV5-8 | 12 | ASSLSRTINTQY
TRBV13 | 12 | ASSLGPDSYEQY
TRBV27 | 16 | ASSLSRLAGGTKNIQY
TRBV7-9 | 15 | ASSLVGASGGTDTQY
TRBV4-2 | 13 | ASSQAGGRTDTQY
TRBV30 | 13 | AWSVLAGEYNEQF
TRBV9 | 10 | ASSVSTGELF
TRBV11-2 | 12 | ASSFGQGLYEQY